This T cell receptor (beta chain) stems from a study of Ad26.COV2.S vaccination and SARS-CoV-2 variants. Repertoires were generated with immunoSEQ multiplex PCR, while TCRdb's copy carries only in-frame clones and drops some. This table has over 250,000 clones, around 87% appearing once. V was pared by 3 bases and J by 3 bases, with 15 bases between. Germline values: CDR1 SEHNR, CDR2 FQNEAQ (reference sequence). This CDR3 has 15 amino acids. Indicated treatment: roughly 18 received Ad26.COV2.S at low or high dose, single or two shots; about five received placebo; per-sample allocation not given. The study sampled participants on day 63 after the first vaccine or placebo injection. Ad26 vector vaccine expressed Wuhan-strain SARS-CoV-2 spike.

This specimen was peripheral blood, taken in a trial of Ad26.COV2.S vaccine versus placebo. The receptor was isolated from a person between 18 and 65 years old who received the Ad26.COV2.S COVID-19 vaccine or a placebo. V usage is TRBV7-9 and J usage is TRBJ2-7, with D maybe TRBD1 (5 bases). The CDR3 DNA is TGTGCCAGCAGCTTGCAGGTGGGGCAGAGCTACGAGCAGTACTTC. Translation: CASSLQVGQSYEQYF.